The 14 T cell receptor beta chains listed next were all sequenced from one sample in a study of radiotherapy plus CTLA-4 blockade in lung cancer. Measured with immunoSEQ multiplex PCR; TCRdb has only the in-frame clones, and not every one. The table lists fewer than 65,000 clones, around 80% of them singletons, with roughly 6% in the top ten. The sample consisted of peripheral blood, taken from a patient treated with radiotherapy plus ipilimumab. These receptors all stem from a human donor with non-small cell lung cancer whose response to radiotherapy plus ipilimumab could not be evaluated.

V gene TRBV2 combines with J gene TRBJ1-3; possibly TRBD1 for D (6 bases). The V end lost 6 bases, the J end lost 2 bases, and 8 bases lay between the germline ends. CDR1 is SNHLY and CDR2 is FYNNEI in the germline V gene. This CDR3 has 13 amino acids. The CDR3 protein is CASSYRAGNTIYF. The CDR3 DNA follows: TGTGCCAGCAGCTACAGGGCTGGAAACACCATATATTTT.

The CDR3: CASSSRGELFF. The CDR3 bases are TGTGCCAGCAGCTCGCGGGGGGAGCTGTTTTTT. V and J are TRBV13 and TRBJ2-2; D uncertain. Trimming removed 4 bases at V and 8 bases at J, with 5 bases between. Germline CDR1 is PRHDT and CDR2 is FYEKMQ (reference sequence). The CDR3 runs to 11 residues.

A few counts support this clone. The rearrangement joins TRBV29-1 to TRBJ1-1; D might be TRBD1 (5 bases). The CDR3 contains 20 residues. The V end lost 8 bases, the J end lost 0 bases, and 34 bases lay between the germline ends. Per germline, CDR1 SQVTM and CDR2 ANQGSEA. The CDR3 DNA reads TGCAGCCCCAGGCAGGAGGGGCGCGGCTCGGCCGGCGGGCTGAACACTGAAGCTTTCTTT. This encodes CSPRQEGRGSAGGLNTEAFF.

The V call is TRBV10-2, the J call TRBJ2-5, with TRBD1 matching 7 bases. TRBJ2-7 explains the end of the DNA better; the J call may be wrong. The CDR3 is 14 amino acids. Germline CDR1 reads WSHSY; CDR2 reads SAAADI. The CDR3 bases are TGCGCCAGCAGACCTGAGGGGGCCCATTACGAGCAGTACTTC. It is translated as CASRPEGAHYEQYF.

The rearrangement uses TRBV5-4 and TRBJ2-5, with TRBD2 identical over 14 bases. V shed 4 bases, J shed 5 bases, and the junction held 7 bases outside the gene matches. The CDR3 covers 16 residues. Germline V gives CDR1 SGHNT, CDR2 YYREEE (reference sequence). CDR3: CASSQTSGGARETQYF. The CDR3 nucleotides are TGTGCCAGCAGCCAGACTAGCGGGGGGGCCCGGGAGACCCAGTACTTC.

The chain couples TRBV5-6 to TRBJ2-7; TRBD2 is a possible D gene (6 bases). Germline V gene sequence: CDR1 SGHDT, CDR2 YYEEEE. This CDR3 has 14 residues. V was trimmed by 2 bases and J by 2 bases, leaving 11 bases between them. CDR3 nucleotide sequence: TGTGCCAGCAGCTTAGGAGGGTTTCCCTACGAGCAGTACTTC. Translating gives CASSLGGFPYEQYF. The entire variable domain, with the rest obtained from reference TRBV5-6 and TRBJ2-7, is as follows: DAGVTQSPTHLIKTRGQQVTLRCSPKSGHDTVSWYQQALGQGPQFIFQYYEEEERQRGNFPDRFSGHQFPNYSSELNVNALLLGDSALYLCASSLGGFPYEQYFGPGTRLTVT.

The chain recombines TRBV5-1 with TRBJ1-4; 9 nucleotides match TRBD1. Germline-derived CDR1 and CDR2 are SGHRS and YFSETQ. The V segment lost 0 bases and the J segment 4 bases; nucleotides outside the gene matches: 7. The CDR3 covers 17 residues. The CDR3: CASSLENWDRDNEKLFF. The CDR3 DNA is TGCGCCAGCAGCTTGGAAAATTGGGACAGGGATAATGAAAAACTGTTTTTT. The variable domain in full, with the rest retrieved from reference TRBV5-1 and TRBJ1-4, is KAGVTQTPRYLIKTRGQQVTLSCSPISGHRSVSWYQQTPGQGLQFLFEYFSETQRNKGNFPGRFSGRQFSNSRSEMNVSTLELGDSALYLCASSLENWDRDNEKLFFGSGTQLSVL.

This chain links TRBV11-2 with TRBJ2-1; no reliable D call. CDR1 is SGHAT, CDR2 FQNNGV, per germline. This CDR3 has 12 residues. V lost 0 bases, J lost 9 bases, and 6 bases lay in between. CDR3 nucleotide sequence: TGTGCCAGCAGCTTAGAATCGGGTGAGCAGTTCTTC. Encoded protein: CASSLESGEQFF.

The chain recombines TRBV28 with TRBJ1-4, with 8 positions matching TRBD1. CDR3 length: 14 amino acids. Looked up from germline, CDR1 is MDHEN and CDR2 is SYDVKM. V was clipped by 2 bases and J by 10 bases; unmatched bases: 6. The CDR3 region is CASSLQGARGKLFF. The DNA of the CDR3 is TGTGCCAGCAGTTTACAGGGGGCGCGCGGAAAACTGTTTTTT.

V gene TRBV13 combines with J gene TRBJ2-1, with D possibly matching TRBD1 (7 bases). The CDR3 length is 15 residues. The germline V and J ends were trimmed by 2 bases and 9 bases, with 17 bases remaining between them. CDR1 is PRHDT, CDR2 FYEKMQ, per germline (reference sequence). The CDR3, as DNA: TGTGCCAGCAGCTTACGTCCGCCAGGGGGGCTTGAGCAGTTCTTC. It yields the protein CASSLRPPGGLEQFF.

The J gene is TRBJ2-1, the V gene TRBV7-8; TRBD2 matches at 10 bases. The CDR3 has 15 amino acids. The germline gives CDR1 SGHVS, CDR2 FQNEAQ. The V gene end was trimmed by 5 bases and the J gene end by 8 bases; junction bases not matched to a gene: 9. The CDR3 sequence is CASSRSGGAVHEQFF. The CDR3 region has the DNA TGTGCCAGCAGCCGGAGCGGGGGGGCCGTCCATGAGCAGTTCTTC.

The chain is built from TRBV30 and TRBJ1-3; D is undetermined. V gave up 0 bases and J gave up 4 bases, with 7 bases separating them. CDR1 is GTSNPN, CDR2 SVGIG, per germline (reference sequence). This CDR3 has 13 residues. As DNA, the CDR3 is TGTGCCTGGAGTGTGCACGGGGGAAACACCATATATTTT. It encodes CAWSVHGGNTIYF.

This clone appeared once. The rearrangement joins TRBV29-1 to TRBJ1-1; perhaps TRBD1 as D (6 bases). Trimming removed 3 bases from V and 4 bases from J, with 12 bases in between. The length of the CDR3 is 13 residues. Germline CDR1 and CDR2: SQVTM and ANQGSEA. Here the CDR3 DNA reads TGCAGCGTTGATCGTCAGGGGAGCACTGAAGCTTTCTTT. Translating gives CSVDRQGSTEAFF. The complete variable domain, with remaining parts taken from reference TRBV29-1 and TRBJ1-1, reads SAVISQKPSRDICQRGTSLTIQCQVDSQVTMMFWYRQQPGQSLTLIATANQGSEATYESGFVIDKFPISRPNLTFSTLTVSNMSPEDSSIYLCSVDRQGSTEAFFGQGTRLTVV.

V and J are TRBV6-6 and TRBJ1-3, with 8 bases that match TRBD1. The CDR3 is made up of 16 amino acids. V was clipped by 5 bases and J by 0 bases; unmatched bases: 6. Germline assignment: CDR1 MNHNY and CDR2 SVGAGI (reference sequence). The CDR3 DNA reads as TGTGCCAGCAGTCGAACGGACAGGGTCTCTGGAAACACCATATATTTT. Its protein is CASSRTDRVSGNTIYF.